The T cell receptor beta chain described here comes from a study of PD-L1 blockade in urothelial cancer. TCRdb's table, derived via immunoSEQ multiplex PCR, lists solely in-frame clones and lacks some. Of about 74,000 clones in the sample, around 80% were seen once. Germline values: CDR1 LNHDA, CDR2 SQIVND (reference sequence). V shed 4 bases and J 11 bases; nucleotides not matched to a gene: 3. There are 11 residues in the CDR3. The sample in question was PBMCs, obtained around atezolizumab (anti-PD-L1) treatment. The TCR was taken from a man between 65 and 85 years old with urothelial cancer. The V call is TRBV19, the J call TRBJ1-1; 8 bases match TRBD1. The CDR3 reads CASSTGGNAFF. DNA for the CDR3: TGTGCCAGTAGTACAGGGGGCAATGCTTTCTTT.